This is a list of T cell receptor beta chains from one sample in a study of cytomegalovirus exposure and HLA in healthy donors. Assay used: immunoSEQ multiplex PCR; TCRdb lists only in-frame clones, some missing. This table holds 99,000 or so clones, roughly two thirds found once. The source material was PBMCs. These receptor sequences come from a man younger than 40 in good health and CMV-seronegative. Each CDR3 is given with its conserved first and last residue. Fields, in order: clone size, V gene, J gene, D gene, CDR3 protein. A D gene is named only where the DNA matches it firmly. Not every row has a clone size; where given, it reads once, few, many or a size class.

NA	TRBV19	TRBJ1-1	TRBD1	CASSADRGTMNTEAFF
NA	TRBV7-9	TRBJ2-1	NA	CASSLVRPGVNEQFF
NA	TRBV30	NA	NA	CAWARVGFYEQYF
NA	TRBV11-2	TRBJ1-2	TRBD1	CASSHSVGQGGRFNYGYTF
few	TRBV6-1	TRBJ2-7	NA	CASSLTVTYEQYF
NA	TRBV11-3	TRBJ2-7	NA	CASSLVGGGYGSYEQYF
NA	TRBV18	TRBJ2-3	TRBD2	CASSSKGLAGVGDTQYF
NA	TRBV7-8	TRBJ1-6	NA	CASSLRRDSPLHF
NA	TRBV14	TRBJ1-1	NA	CASSSRQGVVTEAFF
NA	TRBV4-2	TRBJ1-4	NA	CASSRDPGDEKLFF
NA	TRBV28	TRBJ2-1	TRBD1	CASRLGQVYNEQFF
NA	TRBV30	TRBJ1-1	NA	CAWSQVNTEAFF
NA	TRBV7-2	TRBJ1-2	NA	CASSRRGTPYGYTF
NA	TRBV18	TRBJ2-1	NA	CASSPRLEEQFF
NA	TRBV6-5	TRBJ2-5	NA	CASSRAGGETQYF
NA	TRBV28	TRBJ2-1	NA	CASSFLEGGGFDNEQFF
NA	TRBV18	TRBJ1-4	TRBD1	CASSRQTGGNEKLFF
few	TRBV11-2	TRBJ2-1	NA	CASSLDGPGLAPRQFF
NA	TRBV4-1	TRBJ1-6	NA	CASSQDRRNSPLHF
NA	TRBV18	TRBJ2-1	NA	CASSPAPNEQFF
NA	TRBV5-1	TRBJ1-2	NA	CASSLGRQLDGYTF
few	TRBV30	TRBJ2-7	NA	CAWSRDFYEQYF
NA	TRBV28	TRBJ1-4	NA	CASSFRAWETNEKLFF
NA	TRBV5-1	TRBJ2-5	TRBD2	CASSPLGSGRYQETQYF